The source of this T cell receptor (beta chain) is a study of shared clonotypes between healthy human individuals. Study as a whole: Participating donors consisted of two women and a few men aged 18 to 49. Regarding the study as a whole: Sampling used blood alone; tissue repertoires probably differ. Deeper or shallower sequencing was expected to change how clonotypes are shared among donors.

The J segment lost 2 bases and the V segment lost 8 bases, leaving 10 bases of the junction unmatched. The CDR3 is 15 residues long. CDR1 is MDHEN and CDR2 is SYDVKM in the germline V gene. The protocol was immunoSEQ multiplex PCR, while the TCRdb copy is restricted to in-frame clones and leaves out a portion. This sample has about 510,000 clones, with 75% to 80% found just once. Note on this clone: Its matching antigen is unknown.

The chain combines TRBV28 with TRBJ2-3; 7 bases line up with TRBD2. This receptor was taken from a woman aged 35 to 49 in good health. Some clones in this sample may be carry-over from other donors' samples. Sequenced: PBMCs. Here the CDR3 DNA reads TGTGCCAGCGATAAACCGGGACTATACACAGATACGCAGTATTTT. This sequence encodes CASDKPGLYTDTQYF. The complete variable domain, with remaining parts taken from reference TRBV28 and TRBJ2-3, reads DVKVTQSSRYLVKRTGEKVFLECVQDMDHENMFWYRQDPGLGLRLIYFSYDVKMKEKGDIPEGYSVSREKKERFSLILESASTNQTSMYLCASDKPGLYTDTQYFGPGTRLTVL.